The entry below describes one T cell receptor (beta chain). Its antigen is unknown. The entry originates in a study of monozygotic twins with inflammatory bowel disease. Broader study findings: Cells of different T cell subtypes could not be told apart. Support was lacking for any single strong IBD-associated signal or clonotype.

The CDR3 spans 16 residues. The V gene's germline CDR1 is SGHKS and CDR2 YYEKEE (reference sequence). Investigators extracted total RNA from whole blood and did not sort T cells. TCRdb reprocessed the 5' RACE reads and stores each CDR3 protein as one record, lacking DNA. The record lists about 160,000 distinct CDR3 sequences, of which the ten most abundant hold about 8%. The origin of this receptor is a human donor with ulcerative colitis or Crohn's disease, or a healthy co-twin of an affected twin (not recorded which). Sequencing was carried out using blood. This sequence joins TRBV5-5 and TRBJ2-7; checking the TCRdb D call of TRBD2 is not possible without DNA. The CDR3 spells CASSPSRWAFGYEQYF.